The 23 T cell receptor beta chains listed next were all sequenced from one sample in a study of T cell responses to AZD1222 COVID-19 vaccine (dated by TCRdb to about 2021). The time point label here, explained by the study, means: about 28 days (+/-7) after the second vaccine dose. The protocol used for the library was the immunoSEQ multiplex PCR assay. As stored in TCRdb, this immuneACCESS dataset retains in-frame rearrangements with V and J assigned. A fraction of the clones does not appear; measured against another copy, unresolved V genes explain less than half of the discrepancy, and the remainder lacks a known reason. Present in this sample are roughly 140,000 clones, about nine tenths of which were seen just once. Approximately 3% of the sample is in the top ten clones. Sample: peripheral blood, taken 28 days after the second AZD1222 dose. The receptor source for this set is an adult who received the AZD1222 COVID-19 vaccine.

The rearrangement joins TRBV4-2 to TRBJ1-1; 7 nucleotides match TRBD1. This CDR3 region has 14 residues. Germline lookup yields CDR1 LGHNA and CDR2 YNFKEQ. The ends lost 7 bases at V and 1 base at J; junction bases unmatched: 6. Here the CDR3 DNA reads TGTGCCAGCAAACAGACAGGGAAGAACACTGAAGCTTTCTTT. It codes for CASKQTGKNTEAFF.

The rearrangement links TRBV27 to TRBJ2-1; TRBD2 matches 8 bases. The CDR3 covers 14 residues. The germline V gene encodes CDR1 MNHEY and CDR2 SMNVEV (reference sequence). Trimming took 6 bases from V and 3 from J; bases not matched to a gene: 4. CDR3 DNA: TGTGCCAGCAGCAATAGCGGGATCTACAATGAGCAGTTCTTC. Protein product: CASSNSGIYNEQFF.

This sequence joins TRBV19 and TRBJ1-3; D gene unclear. The V end lost 8 bases, the J end lost 0 bases, and 11 bases lay between the germline ends. CDR1 is LNHDA, CDR2 SQIVND, per germline (reference sequence). The CDR3 runs to 14 residues. CDR3 nucleotides: TGTGCCAGTCGGGCATCGCTCTCTGGAAACACCATATATTTT. This translates into CASRASLSGNTIYF.

V gene TRBV6-4 combines with J gene TRBJ1-2, with D possibly TRBD1 on 5 matching bases. V was trimmed by 2 bases and J by 8 bases, leaving 24 bases between them. The CDR3 has 17 amino acids. Germline V CDR1 and CDR2: MRHNA, SNTAGT. The CDR3 region has the DNA TGTGCCAGCAGTGACGCCCCAGGGTCACGGTCATTAAGGGGCTACACCTTC. Its translation is CASSDAPGSRSLRGYTF.

This clone was found a few times. The chain has TRBV18 and TRBJ1-1, with 8 bases that match TRBD1. CDR3 size: 16 residues. The V and J ends lost 5 bases and 3 bases, in that order; junction bases with no gene match: 11. In germline, CDR1 is KGHSH, CDR2 LQKENI. This chain's CDR3 is CASSTLPGGRDTEAFF. The CDR3 nucleotides are TGTGCCAGCTCAACGCTTCCAGGGGGCCGGGACACTGAAGCTTTCTTT.

V is TRBV5-5 and J is TRBJ2-7; 7 nucleotides line up with TRBD1. Germline V gene data show CDR1 as SGHKS and CDR2 as YYEKEE (reference sequence). CDR3 size: 14 residues. Trimming cost V 0 bases and J 7 bases; bases outside gene matches: 7. The CDR3 protein is CASSLAHRGIEQYF. DNA of the CDR3: TGTGCCAGCAGCTTGGCCCACAGGGGAATAGAGCAGTACTTC.

The chain recombines TRBV5-4 with TRBJ2-4, with TRBD2 matching 9 bases. J gave up 4 bases and V 3 bases, and 11 bases lay outside the gene matches. This CDR3 comprises 17 residues. The germline CDR1 and CDR2 sequences are SGHNT and YYREEE (reference sequence). The chain's CDR3 is CASSSERAGGPKNIQYF. The CDR3 DNA reads TGTGCCAGCAGCTCTGAACGGGCGGGAGGGCCAAAAAACATTCAGTACTTC.

The chain carries TRBV2 and TRBJ2-2; D not resolved. The CDR3 covers 12 residues. Germline CDR1 SNHLY, CDR2 FYNNEI. V dropped 3 bases and J dropped 3 bases, with 2 bases sitting between them. The CDR3 spells CASSDHTGELFF. The CDR3 DNA is TGTGCCAGCAGTGATCACACCGGGGAGCTGTTTTTT.

This chain connects TRBV7-9 to TRBJ1-1, with D unresolved. V gave up 5 bases and J gave up 5 bases, with 6 bases separating them. Germline CDR1 reads SEHNR; CDR2 reads FQNEAQ (reference sequence). The CDR3 is made up of 11 amino acids. DNA for the CDR3: TGTGCCAGCAGCGAGATAACTGAAGCTTTCTTT. It translates to CASSEITEAFF.

In nucleotides, the CDR3 is TGTGCCAGCAGTGAATTGGCTACCTACAATGAGCAGTTCTTC. Amino acids: CASSELATYNEQFF. The chain employs TRBV25-1 and TRBJ2-1; D gene unclear. Trimming removed 1 base at V and 2 bases at J, with 6 bases between. In germline, CDR1 is MGHDK, CDR2 SYGVNS. CDR3 size: 14 residues.

The chain has TRBV4-2 and TRBJ2-3; D uncertain. The germline CDR1 and CDR2 sequences are LGHNA and YNFKEQ. V was cut by 0 bases and J by 6 bases, with 4 bases left in between. The CDR3 is made up of 12 amino acids. This chain's CDR3 is CASSQDKDTQYF. CDR3 nucleotide sequence: TGTGCCAGCAGCCAAGATAAGGATACGCAGTATTTT.

The chain is built from TRBV27 and TRBJ1-2; D is uncertain. The germline gives CDR1 MNHEY, CDR2 SMNVEV (reference sequence). Trimming removed 6 bases at V and 2 bases at J, with 10 bases between. The CDR3 has 13 residues. As DNA, the CDR3 is TGTGCCAGCAGGAAGGATGGAAACTATGGCTACACCTTC. Protein: CASRKDGNYGYTF.

This chain uses TRBV6-4 with TRBJ2-1; D unclear. The V end lost 2 bases, the J end lost 7 bases, and 6 bases lay between the germline ends. Germline-derived CDR1 and CDR2 are MRHNA and SNTAGT. The length of the CDR3 is 12 residues. This chain's CDR3 is CASSDRLNEQFF. CDR3 coding DNA: TGTGCCAGCAGTGACCGCTTAAATGAGCAGTTCTTC.

This chain joins TRBV3-1 (or the pseudogene TRBV3-2) and TRBJ2-7, with 8 positions matching TRBD2. CDR3 length: 15 amino acids. Germline values: CDR1 LGHDT, CDR2 YNNKEL (reference sequence). J lost 0 bases, V lost 5 bases, and 6 bases had no gene match. The CDR3 protein is CASSETSASSYEQYF. DNA for the CDR3: TGTGCCAGCAGCGAGACTAGCGCGAGCTCCTACGAGCAGTACTTC.

Comment on this clone: Other DNA sequences in the sample encode the same CDR3. The chain carries TRBV9 and TRBJ2-7; no firm D call. The CDR3 spans 13 residues. Germline V lookup: CDR1 SGDLS, CDR2 YYNGEE. V lost 0 bases to trimming and J lost 1 base, with 5 bases between them. The CDR3, as DNA: TGTGCCAGCAGCGTAGGGGTATCCTACGAGCAGTACTTC. This sequence encodes CASSVGVSYEQYF.

The genes are TRBV7-9 and TRBJ2-7, with D perhaps TRBD2 (6 bases). Trimming removed 5 bases from V and 4 bases from J, with 15 bases in between. This CDR3 spans 14 amino acids. Germline-derived CDR1 and CDR2 are SEHNR and FQNEAQ (reference sequence). DNA of the CDR3: TGTGCCAGCAGCCATACCCGGGACTCTTACGAGCAGTACTTC. Amino acid sequence: CASSHTRDSYEQYF. The variable domain in full, with the rest retrieved from reference TRBV7-9 and TRBJ2-7, is DTGVSQNPRHKITKRGQNVTFRCDPISEHNRLYWYRQTLGQGPEFLTYFQNEAQLEKSRLLSDRFSAERPKGSFSTLEIQRTEQGDSAMYLCASSHTRDSYEQYFGPGTRLTVT.

In the case of this clone: The same CDR3 arises from other DNA sequences in this sample as well. The chain is built from TRBV3-1 (or the pseudogene TRBV3-2) and TRBJ2-3, with D possibly being TRBD2 (6 bases). V lost 4 bases and J 6 bases, leaving 8 bases between the germline ends. There are 12 residues in the CDR3. The germline CDR1 and CDR2 sequences are LGHDT and YNNKEL (reference sequence). The CDR3 DNA is TGTGCCAGCAGCCCCCGGGGGGATACGCAGTATTTT. The encoded protein is CASSPRGDTQYF.

The rearrangement uses TRBV20-1 and TRBJ2-5; D remains ambiguous. Germline V CDR1 and CDR2: DFQATT, SNEGSKA (reference sequence). The CDR3 is made up of 11 amino acids. V was cut by 7 bases and J by 2 bases, with 8 bases left in between. The CDR3 nucleotides are TGCAGTGGTGAGCGACAAGAGACCCAGTACTTC. This translates into CSGERQETQYF.

This clone was observed a few times. This chain links TRBV7-6 with TRBJ2-1; TRBD2 agrees at 8 bases. Germline CDR1 is SGHVS and CDR2 is FNYEAQ. The CDR3 is 18 amino acids. J lost 0 bases, V lost 5 bases, and 12 bases had no gene match. CDR3 sequence reads: CASSHPRGGFLSYNEQFF. The CDR3 coding sequence is TGTGCCAGCAGCCACCCTCGGGGGGGGTTCCTCTCCTACAATGAGCAGTTCTTC.

This chain uses TRBV5-1 with TRBJ2-3; D possibly corresponds to TRBD2 (6 bases). Germline CDR1 and CDR2: SGHRS and YFSETQ. The CDR3 extends over 16 amino acids. V shed 0 bases and J shed 4 bases, with 15 bases lying between them. CDR3 DNA: TGCGCCAGCAGCTTGGCCCAGGGCGGGACCTCAGATACGCAGTATTTT. This translates into CASSLAQGGTSDTQYF.

This rearrangement joins TRBV29-1 to TRBJ1-2, with D perhaps TRBD1 (5 bases). Germline CDR1 is SQVTM and CDR2 is ANQGSEA. Deletions cut 2 bases from V and 2 bases from J, with 9 bases between. The CDR3 sequence is 13 residues long. Here the CDR3 reads CSVELDSNYGYTF. The CDR3 DNA reads as TGCAGCGTTGAACTCGACAGCAACTATGGCTACACCTTC. The variable domain in full, completed from reference TRBV29-1 and TRBJ1-2, reads SAVISQKPSRDICQRGTSLTIQCQVDSQVTMMFWYRQQPGQSLTLIATANQGSEATYESGFVIDKFPISRPNLTFSTLTVSNMSPEDSSIYLCSVELDSNYGYTFGSGTRLTVV.

J is TRBJ2-5 and V is TRBV5-1; D is possibly TRBD1 or TRBD2 (5 bases each). The germline CDR1 and CDR2 sequences are SGHRS and YFSETQ. This CDR3 spans 14 amino acids. Trimming cost V 4 bases and J 0 bases, with 10 bases left between them. As DNA, the CDR3 is TGCGCCAGCAGCGCCGGGACGTACCAAGAGACCCAGTACTTC. Its translation is CASSAGTYQETQYF.

This rearrangement joins TRBV19 to TRBJ1-5; weak D call: TRBD1 (5 bases). CDR1 is LNHDA, CDR2 SQIVND, per germline (reference sequence). The CDR3 is 16 amino acids. V was cut by 2 bases and J by 2 bases, with 13 bases left in between. CDR3 DNA: TGTGCCAGTAGTATAAGTGGGGGGTTGGGCAATCAGCCCCAGCATTTT. Translating it yields CASSISGGLGNQPQHF.